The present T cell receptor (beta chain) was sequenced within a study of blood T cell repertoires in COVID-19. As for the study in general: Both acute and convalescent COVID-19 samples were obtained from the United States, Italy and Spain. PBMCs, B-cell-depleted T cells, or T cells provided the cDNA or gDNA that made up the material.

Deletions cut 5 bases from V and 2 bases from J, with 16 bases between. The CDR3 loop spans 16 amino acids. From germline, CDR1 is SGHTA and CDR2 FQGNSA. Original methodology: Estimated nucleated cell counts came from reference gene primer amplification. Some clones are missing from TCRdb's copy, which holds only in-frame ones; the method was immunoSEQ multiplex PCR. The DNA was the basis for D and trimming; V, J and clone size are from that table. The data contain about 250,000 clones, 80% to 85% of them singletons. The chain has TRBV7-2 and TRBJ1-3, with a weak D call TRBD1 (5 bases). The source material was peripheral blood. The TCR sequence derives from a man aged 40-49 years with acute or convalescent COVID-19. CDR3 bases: TGTGCCAGCAGCCCAGTTGGGGGGGTCACTGGAAACACCATATATTTT. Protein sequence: CASSPVGGVTGNTIYF.